Here is one TCR beta chain with its context. TCRdb used MiXCR to reprocess the RT-PCR reads, holding one entry per CDR3 protein. The table records more than 600,000 distinct CDR3 sequences, over 12% of them present only once. Germline-derived CDR1 and CDR2 are MGHDK and SYGVNS. The CDR3 has 13 amino acids. V was shortened by 7 bases and J by 1 base, with 10 bases between the two germline ends. The TCR originated in a female donor in good health, serving as a healthy control. This chain joins TRBV25-1 and TRBJ1-1, with D possibly being TRBD1 (6 bases). The sequencing input was memory CD4+ T cells from blood. This chain's CDR3 is CASIRGENTEAFF. DNA for the CDR3: TGTGCCAGCATTAGGGGGGAGAACACTGAAGCTTTCTTT.